This T cell receptor beta chain was found in a study of T cells in Graves' hyperthyroidism and ophthalmopathy (dated 2019 in TCRdb). Describing the broader study: Peripheral blood samples were taken at the time of initial diagnosis, prior to any treatment. To identify TCR V-J signatures that set the groups apart, the researchers used a discovery cohort of about a hundred patients, made up of 43 with Graves' ophthalmopathy and some 56 with stable Graves' hyperthyroidism. Whether ophthalmopathy could be predicted prospectively was tested in an independent validation cohort made up of fewer than 20 hyperthyroidism patients plus 17 patients who later progressed to ophthalmopathy. For training and testing, the approximately 92 patients in the discovery cohort were randomly divided in a 7:3 ratio. In addition, the study compared T-cell repertoires in thyroid tissue and in blood from roughly 6 Graves' hyperthyroidism patients. Once sampling was done, hyperthyroidism patients were given methimazole at a starting dose of 30 mg daily, whereas ophthalmopathy patients were given high-dose intravenous methylprednisolone. The paper describes TCR Vbeta CDR3 sequencing of around 140 peripheral blood samples, made up of 43 ophthalmopathy patients, roughly 72 hyperthyroidism patients and 17 progressor patients. The study at large found these results: Most expanded thyroid clonotypes (frequency above 0.001) were also detected in blood, suggesting blood repertoires may reflect thyroid immune responses. During validation, the model predicted progression to ophthalmopathy a median of approximately six months ahead of onset, with around 65% sensitivity and about 75% specificity. A 13 V-J signature model separated ophthalmopathy from stable hyperthyroidism, with about 88% sensitivity and about 81% specificity in cross-validation and 80%/75% in testing. Sample size was not statistically predetermined, and investigators were not blinded to group allocation.

This clonotype was recorded many times. Its antigen is not yet known. No quality values exist for individual bases; no much larger clone is one base distant. TCR beta CDR3 regions were amplified from RNA transcripts. For the first round of RT-PCR on the TCR CDR3, the HTBI primer set was used together with the Qiagen OneStep RT-PCR kit. Libraries were constructed in a second round of multiplex PCR, after which size selection and purification were performed. Libraries were sequenced paired-end with 100 bp reads on an Illumina HiSeq2000. The original pipeline was this. SOAPnuke was used to process the raw data, removing reads that contained adapters or uncalled bases, had a mean Phred below 15, or lacked an exact match to the constant primer or identifier. COPE v1.2.5 was used to merge high-quality paired reads, and clonotypes were defined as unique nucleotide sequences. MiTCR v1.1 was used to align clonotypes to the IMGT TRBV, TRBD and TRBJ reference segments. The analysis included only V-J combinations with a frequency above 0.0001, which together covered approximately 99% of the repertoires. The TCS score was defined as the ratio of F50 (clonal expansion) to E x V (chaos), calculated using BLOSUM62-based TCRdist between CDR3 peptides within each V-J. Welch's t-statistics and random forest reduced 500 to 650 V-J features to 13, which were used in a naive Bayes classifier (R e1071). The public sequencing data were trimmed at Q25 with fastp and processed into clonotypes with MiXCR by TCRdb, which kept only in-frame beta chains. Each record represents a unique CDR3 protein, reported with the most common genes and DNA among its rows. TCRdb, rather than the study authors, made the V and J calls. The sample table lists about 350,000 distinct CDR3 sequences, approximately 14% of them with a count of one. The biggest ten clones account for around 23% of the sample.

Stable Graves' hyperthyroidism was defined as no progression to ophthalmopathy during 18 months of follow-up. The hyperthyroidism patients were between 18 and 65 years old and newly diagnosed, with a disease duration of less than 2 months. The study excluded patients with uncontrolled infections, other autoimmune diseases, pregnancy or lactation. Diagnoses relied on clinical symptoms, serum thyroxine and TRAb, thyroid ultrasound and orbital computed tomography. Ficoll-Paque density gradient centrifugation was used to isolate PBMCs from around 10 ml of fresh peripheral blood. Trizol reagent was used to extract total RNA, and RNA quality was then checked on an Agilent 2100 Bioanalyzer. The sample consisted of blood. This TCR was recovered from a woman between 25 and 40 years old with Graves' hyperthyroidism.

The CDR3 corresponds to CATSDHRRKQYF. The sequence in DNA is TGTGCCACCAGTGATCACCGGAGGAAGCAGTACTTC. Recombination linked TRBV24-1 to TRBJ2-7; TRBD2 is a possible D gene, resting on 5 matching bases. The CDR3 contains 12 residues, cysteine and phenylalanine counted. CDR3 DNA only is kept here, 36 bases in frame from base 1. The germline V gene yields KGHDR for CDR1 and SFDVKD for CDR2. Relative to germline, V is 3 bases shorter and J is 8 bases shorter, with 10 bases between their ends.